This passage covers 30 T cell receptor beta chains from one sample sequenced in a study of cytomegalovirus exposure and HLA in healthy donors. The PCR used 60 Vbeta and 13 Jbeta primers. Produced via immunoSEQ multiplex PCR; TCRdb's table is partial and in-frame only. This sample has about 130,000 clones, with around 77% found just once. The material sequenced was PBMCs. All receptors come from a man aged 25-45 years in good health and CMV-seronegative.

The chain is built from TRBV27 and TRBJ2-5, with 11 bases matching TRBD2. V dropped 6 bases and J dropped 4; count of bases not matched to a gene: 4. The CDR3 is made up of 14 amino acids. Germline V gives CDR1 MNHEY, CDR2 SMNVEV (reference sequence). CDR3 nucleotides: TGTGCCAGCAGCCACGGACTAGCGGGAGAGACCCAGTACTTC. Translating it yields CASSHGLAGETQYF.

CDR3 nucleotide sequence: TGTGCCAGCAGCTTATGGGAGGGGACGGGCAATCAGCCCCAGCATTTT. Protein: CASSLWEGTGNQPQHF. The genes are TRBV7-9 and TRBJ1-5; maybe TRBD1 (5 bases). CDR3 length equals 16 residues. The V gene lost 2 bases and the J gene lost 2 bases, with 13 bases spanning the gap. Per germline, CDR1 SEHNR and CDR2 FQNEAQ (reference sequence).

The gene calls are TRBV29-1 and TRBJ1-1, with D unresolved. Deletions cut 5 bases from V and 0 bases from J, with 16 bases between. Germline CDR1 is SQVTM and CDR2 is ANQGSEA. CDR3 length equals 15 residues. CDR3 region: CSVSADGGMNTEAFF. In nucleotides, the CDR3 is TGCAGCGTTTCGGCGGACGGAGGAATGAACACTGAAGCTTTCTTT.

This clone was seen only a few times. The chain couples TRBV6-5 to TRBJ2-7, with D maybe TRBD2 (5 bases). Germline lookup yields CDR1 MNHEY and CDR2 SVGAGI. V gave up 6 bases and J gave up 1 base, with 16 bases separating them. The CDR3 extends over 15 amino acids. The CDR3 DNA reads as TGTGCCAGCAGCCCTGGTCGAGGGTCGTCCTACGAGCAGTACTTC. Translated: CASSPGRGSSYEQYF.

The V call is TRBV30, the J call TRBJ2-3; D is ambiguous. The germline gives CDR1 GTSNPN, CDR2 SVGIG (reference sequence). The CDR3 is made up of 14 amino acids. V was cut by 3 bases and J by 0 bases, with 10 bases left in between. The CDR3 nucleotides read TGTGCCTGGAGACAGCCGTCTAGCACAGATACGCAGTATTTT. Translating it yields CAWRQPSSTDTQYF.

DNA of the CDR3: TGCGCCAGCAGCCCGGGACAGGGTGAAGCTTTCTTT. This codes for CASSPGQGEAFF. V is TRBV4-1 and J is TRBJ1-1; 9 bases are a match to TRBD1. CDR3 size: 12 residues. J lost 7 bases, V lost 4 bases, and 1 base had no gene match. Germline lookup yields CDR1 MGHRA and CDR2 YSYEKL.

The V gene is TRBV7-9, the J gene TRBJ2-3; TRBD2 might be the D (5 bases). With 5 bases removed from V and 2 bases from J, the gap between germline ends came to 17 bases. Germline CDR1 SEHNR, CDR2 FQNEAQ (reference sequence). The CDR3 length is 16 residues. The CDR3 loop reads CASSPPRLQTTDTQYF. The CDR3 DNA follows: TGTGCCAGCAGCCCACCCCGACTACAAACCACAGATACGCAGTATTTT.

The gene calls are TRBV2 and TRBJ1-2; 10 bases line up with TRBD1. Germline V gives CDR1 SNHLY, CDR2 FYNNEI. With V trimmed by 4 bases and J by 4 bases, 3 bases remained unmatched. This CDR3 is built from 14 residues. CDR3 region: CASSGTGGSYGYTF. The CDR3 bases are TGTGCCAGCAGTGGGACAGGGGGAAGCTATGGCTACACCTTC.

This clone was picked up a small number of times. V is TRBV5-1 and J is TRBJ2-5; the match to TRBD1 covers 9 bases. V was clipped by 4 bases and J by 0 bases; unmatched bases: 4. Looked up from germline, CDR1 is SGHRS and CDR2 is YFSETQ. CDR3 length: 15 residues. CDR3 protein: CASSSTGGYQETQYF. Here the CDR3 DNA reads TGCGCCAGCAGCAGCACAGGGGGCTACCAAGAGACCCAGTACTTC.

The chain joins TRBV5-4 to TRBJ1-2, with TRBD1 identical over 7 bases. Trimming at V came to 4 bases and at J to 8 bases, leaving 11 bases not matched to a gene. This CDR3 has 14 residues. Germline V gene data show CDR1 as SGHNT and CDR2 as YYREEE (reference sequence). CDR3 protein: CASSPYGGGLGYTF. The CDR3 bases are TGTGCCAGCAGCCCCTATGGAGGGGGCTTAGGCTACACCTTC.

The V gene is TRBV19, the J gene TRBJ1-2, with D maybe TRBD1 (6 bases). Trimming cost V 1 base and J 0 bases, with 12 bases left between them. The germline CDR1 and CDR2 sequences are LNHDA and SQIVND (reference sequence). The CDR3 spans 16 residues. Written as DNA, the CDR3 is TGTGCCAGTAGTATAGGTGGACAGTTATCTAACTATGGCTACACCTTC. Protein: CASSIGGQLSNYGYTF. Full variable domain (remainder filled in from reference TRBV19 and TRBJ1-2): DGGITQSPKYLFRKEGQNVTLSCEQNLNHDAMYWYRQDPGQGLRLIYYSQIVNDFQKGDIAEGYSVSREKKESFPLTVTSAQKNPTAFYLCASSIGGQLSNYGYTFGSGTRLTVV.

The chain employs TRBV27 and TRBJ2-7; TRBD1 might be the D (6 bases). With 6 bases removed from V and 6 bases from J, the gap between germline ends came to 12 bases. Per germline, CDR1 MNHEY and CDR2 SMNVEV (reference sequence). CDR3 length equals 12 residues. CDR3 loop: CASSPQGSEQYF. In DNA, the CDR3 is TGTGCCAGCAGCCCACAGGGATCCGAGCAGTACTTC.

The chain combines TRBV29-1 with TRBJ2-5; 11 bases match TRBD1. This CDR3 region has 14 residues. Germline CDR1 and CDR2: SQVTM and ANQGSEA. V was pared by 7 bases and J by 4 bases, with 8 bases of the junction left unmatched. The CDR3 protein is CSAFGQGAGETQYF. In nucleotides, the CDR3 is TGCAGCGCCTTTGGACAGGGGGCAGGAGAGACCCAGTACTTC.

CDR3 DNA sequence: TGTGCCTGGAGTGCCGGGACAGGGGGCAATCTGTACTTC. It is translated as CAWSAGTGGNLYF. This sequence joins TRBV30 and TRBJ2-7; 12 bases match TRBD1. V lost 1 base and J lost 12; bases outside the gene matches: 7. Looked up from germline, CDR1 is GTSNPN and CDR2 is SVGIG (reference sequence). This CDR3 is 13 amino acids long.

This rearrangement joins TRBV7-3 to TRBJ2-1; TRBD1 agrees at 9 bases. V lost 1 base to trimming and J lost 4 bases; unmatched junction nucleotides: 11. CDR1 is SGHTA, CDR2 FQGTGA, per germline. The CDR3 extends over 18 amino acids. CDR3 bases: TGTGCCAGCAGCTTAAAGGGGGTGGGGACAGGGCTATACAATGAGCAGTTCTTC. It encodes CASSLKGVGTGLYNEQFF.

The chain couples TRBV27 to TRBJ2-2; 9 nucleotides line up with TRBD1. The ends lost 8 bases at V and 6 bases at J; junction bases unmatched: 4. The CDR3 covers 13 residues. CDR1 and CDR2 (germline): MNHEY, SMNVEV (reference sequence). The DNA for the CDR3 is TGTGCCAGCCTCGGGACAGGGTCCGGGGAGCTGTTTTTT. This translates into CASLGTGSGELFF.

The rearrangement joins TRBV19 to TRBJ1-5; D perhaps matches TRBD1 (5 bases). V lost 7 bases to trimming and J lost 0 bases, with 13 bases between them. The CDR3 covers 15 residues. CDR1 LNHDA and CDR2 SQIVND come from the germline V gene (reference sequence). The CDR3 bases are TGTGCCAGTATTGACAGAACTTATAGCAATCAGCCCCAGCATTTT. This sequence encodes CASIDRTYSNQPQHF.

This chain joins TRBV21-1 and TRBJ2-2; whether TRBD1, the table's D call, matches the DNA was not checked. TRBV21-1 is a documented pseudogene. This CDR3 has 16 amino acids. CDR3 protein: CASSKSRDSVTGELFF. Here the CDR3 DNA reads TGTGCCAGCAGCAAGAGCCGGGACAGCGTGACCGGGGAGCTGTTTTTT.

Here the CDR3 reads CASSTDRNTEAFF. The CDR3 nucleotides are TGTGCCAGCAGCACCGACAGGAACACTGAAGCTTTCTTT. The chain recombines TRBV6-1 with TRBJ1-1, with D perhaps matching TRBD1 (5 bases). Germline values: CDR1 MNHNS, CDR2 SASEGT. The CDR3 extends over 13 amino acids. Trimming took 6 bases from V and 1 from J, leaving 9 bases between them.

This sequence joins TRBV28 and TRBJ2-4; D ambiguous. CDR1 is MDHEN and CDR2 is SYDVKM in the germline V gene. The germline V and J ends were trimmed by 3 bases and 3 bases, with 9 bases remaining between them. CDR3 length: 14 amino acids. CDR3 nucleotides: TGTGCCAGCAGTTTGGTACCGGGCAAAAACATTCAGTACTTC. Translating it yields CASSLVPGKNIQYF. Drawing the rest from reference TRBV28 and TRBJ2-4, the complete variable domain is DVKVTQSSRYLVKRTGEKVFLECVQDMDHENMFWYRQDPGLGLRLIYFSYDVKMKEKGDIPEGYSVSREKKERFSLILESASTNQTSMYLCASSLVPGKNIQYFGAGTRLSVL.

This chain uses TRBV7-3 with TRBJ2-5; D may be TRBD2 (6 bases). The CDR3 sequence is 13 residues long. The V and J ends lost 2 bases and 5 bases respectively, with 9 bases between them. Germline CDR1 SGHTA, CDR2 FQGTGA. The CDR3 DNA follows: TGTGCCAGCAGCTTAGGGGCGGGGGAGACCCAGTACTTC. Encoded protein: CASSLGAGETQYF. The full variable domain, in which reference TRBV7-3 and TRBJ2-5 provide the parts outside the CDR3, is GAGVSQTPSNKVTEKGKYVELRCDPISGHTALYWYRQSLGQGPEFLIYFQGTGAADDSGLPNDRFFAVRPEGSVSTLKIQRTERGDSAVYLCASSLGAGETQYFGPGTRLLVL.

This clone came up a few times. The V gene is TRBV6-5, the J gene TRBJ1-3, with a tentative D call TRBD1 (5 bases). CDR3 length equals 14 residues. The V gene lost 6 bases and the J gene lost 0 bases, with 9 bases spanning the gap. Looked up from germline, CDR1 is MNHEY and CDR2 is SVGAGI. DNA for the CDR3: TGTGCCAGCAGATCTCAGGGCTCTGGAAACACCATATATTTT. It translates to CASRSQGSGNTIYF.

The rearrangement joins TRBV19 to TRBJ2-7; 7 bases map to TRBD2. The CDR3 is 16 residues long. CDR1 LNHDA and CDR2 SQIVND come from the germline V gene (reference sequence). Trimming removed 6 bases from V and 3 bases from J; junction bases left unmatched: 14. Written as DNA, the CDR3 is TGTGCCAGTAGCTATCGGGCGGTAGCGGGTATCTACGAGCAGTACTTC. As protein: CASSYRAVAGIYEQYF.

V and J are TRBV6-5 and TRBJ2-1; 10 bases match TRBD2. Germline V CDR1 and CDR2: MNHEY, SVGAGI. The CDR3 length is 13 residues. After removal of 6 bases from V and 8 bases from J, the junction contained 4 bases not matched to a gene. The CDR3 coding sequence is TGTGCCAGCAGGACAGCGGGAGGGCATGAGCAGTTCTTC. Translated: CASRTAGGHEQFF.

Only a few counts were recorded for this clone. The rearrangement joins TRBV28 to TRBJ2-1; 7 nucleotides match TRBD2. CDR3 size: 12 residues. Looked up from germline, CDR1 is MDHEN and CDR2 is SYDVKM. J was trimmed by 9 bases and V by 5 bases; bases with no gene match: 4. The DNA of the CDR3 is TGTGCCAGCAGTCCCGGGACTACTGAGCAGTTCTTC. Protein sequence: CASSPGTTEQFF.

On this clone: The same CDR3 is also encoded by other DNA sequences in this sample. The rearrangement links TRBV6-5 to TRBJ1-1; tentatively, D is TRBD1 (6 bases). Germline CDR1 reads MNHEY; CDR2 reads SVGAGI. The V end was cut by 2 bases, the J end by 0 bases, with 10 bases between. The CDR3 is 15 amino acids. The CDR3 sequence is CASSYGGGLNTEAFF. In DNA, the CDR3 is TGTGCCAGCAGTTACGGGGGCGGGTTGAACACTGAAGCTTTCTTT.

The chain combines TRBV4-2 with TRBJ2-7; TRBD2 aligns across 11 bases. Trimming took 4 bases from V and 3 from J; bases not matched to a gene: 5. The CDR3 is 15 amino acids. The V gene's germline CDR1 is LGHNA and CDR2 YNFKEQ. CDR3 residues: CASSPRLAGRYEQYF. For the CDR3, the DNA is TGTGCCAGCAGCCCCCGACTAGCGGGACGCTACGAGCAGTACTTC.

The gene calls are TRBV4-2 and TRBJ2-7; TRBD1 aligns across 10 bases. CDR1 and CDR2 (germline): LGHNA, YNFKEQ. The J segment lost 3 bases and the V segment lost 0 bases, leaving 2 bases of the junction unmatched. The CDR3 has 15 amino acids. The CDR3 DNA follows: TGTGCCAGCAGCCAAGATTGGGACAGGGGCTACGAGCAGTACTTC. Its protein is CASSQDWDRGYEQYF.

The rearrangement uses TRBV27 and TRBJ1-5, with TRBD1 identical over 7 bases. Germline lookup yields CDR1 MNHEY and CDR2 SMNVEV (reference sequence). V was pared by 3 bases and J by 9 bases, with 5 bases of the junction left unmatched. The CDR3 consists of 13 residues. The CDR3 DNA sequence: TGTGCCAGCAGTTTCTTACAGGGGAGGCCCCAGCATTTT. Encoded protein: CASSFLQGRPQHF.

The chain combines TRBV5-5 with TRBJ2-5, with 8 bases that match TRBD2. After removal of 3 bases from V and 9 bases from J, the junction contained 10 bases not matched to a gene. In germline, CDR1 is SGHKS, CDR2 YYEKEE (reference sequence). The CDR3 runs to 14 residues. DNA for the CDR3: TGTGCCAGCAGCTCCACCCGGGACGGGGGGGCCCAGTACTTC. Encoded protein: CASSSTRDGGAQYF.